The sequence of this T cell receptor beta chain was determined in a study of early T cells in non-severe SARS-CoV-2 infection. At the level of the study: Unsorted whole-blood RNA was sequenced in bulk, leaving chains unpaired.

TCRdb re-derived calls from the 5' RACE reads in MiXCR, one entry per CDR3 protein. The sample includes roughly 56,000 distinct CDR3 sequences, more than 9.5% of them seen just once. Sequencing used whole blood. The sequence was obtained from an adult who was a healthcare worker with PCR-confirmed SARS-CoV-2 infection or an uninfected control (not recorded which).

The chain's CDR3 is CASSSHPRSYNEQFF. For the CDR3, the DNA is TGTGCCAGCAGCTCCCACCCGCGCTCCTACAATGAGCAGTTCTTC. The rearrangement links TRBV5-4 to TRBJ2-1; no clear D. The V gene lost 3 bases and the J gene lost 0 bases, with 10 bases spanning the gap. In germline, CDR1 is SGHNT, CDR2 YYREEE (reference sequence). This CDR3 spans 15 amino acids. Combining the CDR3 with reference TRBV5-4 and TRBJ2-1 gives the whole variable domain ETGVTQSPTHLIKTRGQQVTLRCSSQSGHNTVSWYQQALGQGPQFIFQYYREEENGRGNFPPRFSGLQFPNYSSELNVNALELDDSALYLCASSSHPRSYNEQFFGPGTRLTVL.